The 20 T cell receptor beta chains in this list originate from one sample, sequenced in a study of T cells in Graves' hyperthyroidism and ophthalmopathy. Amplified TCR beta CDR3 regions derived from RNA transcripts. The study used the HTBI primer set for a first-round RT-PCR of the TCR CDR3. TCRdb re-derived calls from the multiplex PCR reads in MiXCR, one entry per CDR3 protein. The table has 530,000 or so distinct CDR3 sequences, around a quarter seen once. The sample was blood. The source is a woman aged 25 to 39 with Graves' ophthalmopathy.

In this sample, this clonotype turned up a few times. The junction departs from germline at one end; a sequencing error may be responsible. This chain uses TRBV7-6 with TRBJ2-2; 10 bases fit TRBD1. CDR1 is SGHVS, CDR2 FNYEAQ, per germline. There are 21 residues in the CDR3. CDR3 protein: CASSSTLKRRAGTGDTGELFF. CDR3 nucleotides: TGTGCTAGCAGCTCTACCCTAAAACGACGAGCCGGGACAGGGGACACCGGGGAGCTGTTTTTT.

This clonotype was recorded at least ten times. The J gene is TRBJ1-2, the V gene TRBV28, with D tentatively TRBD1 (6 bases). Germline CDR1 is MDHEN and CDR2 is SYDVKM. V lost 6 bases, J lost 4 bases, and 24 bases lay in between. The length of the CDR3 is 17 residues. CDR3 sequence reads: CASRAAGDSTRGYGYTF. CDR3 in DNA: TGTGCCAGCAGAGCGGCAGGGGATTCTACCAGAGGCTATGGCTACACCTTC.

This clonotype was observed many times. The genes are TRBV12-3 or TRBV12-4 and TRBJ1-1; a possible D gene is TRBD1 (6 bases). V lost 5 bases and J 1 base, leaving 11 bases between the germline ends. The CDR3 loop spans 14 amino acids. Here the CDR3 reads CASSGGHSNTEAFF. The DNA for the CDR3 is TGTGCCAGCAGTGGGGGACATTCGAACACTGAAGCTTTCTTT.

This clonotype was seen repeatedly, ten times or more. The chain combines TRBV30 with TRBJ1-1; 8 bases line up with TRBD1. The CDR3 sequence is 13 residues long. The junction had 6 bases not matched to a gene; V was cut back by 4 bases and J by 5 bases. CDR1 GTSNPN and CDR2 SVGIG come from the germline V gene (reference sequence). The CDR3 reads CAWTRTGRTEAFF. DNA for the CDR3: TGTGCCTGGACCCGGACAGGGAGAACTGAAGCTTTCTTT.

The chain recombines TRBV12-3 or TRBV12-4 with TRBJ1-3, with D possibly matching TRBD1 (6 bases). The CDR3 runs to 14 residues. V was cut by 2 bases and J by 5 bases, with 10 bases left in between. CDR3 in amino acids: CASSLRGKRNTIYF. As DNA, the CDR3 is TGTGCCAGCAGTTTAAGGGGGAAGAGAAACACCATATATTTT.

Here the CDR3 DNA reads TGTGCCAGCAGCTTACGGACTTCCTCCTACAATGAGCAGTTCTTC. This translates into CASSLRTSSYNEQFF. The chain links TRBV7-2 to TRBJ2-1; D possibly corresponds to TRBD2 (5 bases). V was clipped by 2 bases and J by 0 bases, with 8 bases between them. CDR3 length: 15 residues. CDR1 is SGHTA and CDR2 is FQGNSA in the germline V gene.

The chain combines TRBV28 with TRBJ1-5; weak D call: TRBD1 (5 bases). The CDR3 is made up of 15 amino acids. Germline loops: CDR1 MDHEN, CDR2 SYDVKM. V was clipped by 5 bases and J by 3 bases, with 14 bases between them. DNA for the CDR3: TGTGCCAGCAGTACCCGACGGGGGTACAATCAGCCCCAGCATTTT. This sequence encodes CASSTRRGYNQPQHF.

This clonotype was seen repeatedly, ten times or more. J is TRBJ1-1 and V is TRBV2; D remains unclear. The ends were cut back, 1 base at V and 6 bases at J, with 6 bases in the middle. Germline V gene sequence: CDR1 SNHLY, CDR2 FYNNEI. The CDR3 totals 12 residues. The CDR3 protein is CASSEDTPEAFF. Here the CDR3 DNA reads TGTGCCAGCAGTGAAGATACCCCTGAAGCTTTCTTT.

The J gene is TRBJ1-1, the V gene TRBV15; TRBD1 matches 7 bases. With V trimmed by 4 bases and J by 3 bases, 5 bases remained unmatched. CDR1 is LNHNV and CDR2 is YYDKDF in the germline V gene (reference sequence). The CDR3 extends over 14 amino acids. The CDR3 protein is CATSTGTAHTEAFF. CDR3 bases: TGTGCCACCAGCACCGGGACAGCCCACACTGAAGCTTTCTTT.

This clonotype showed up many times. The chain employs TRBV10-3 and TRBJ2-7; 9 positions agree with TRBD1. The V segment lost 6 bases and the J segment 7 bases; nucleotides outside the gene matches: 10. This CDR3 is 14 amino acids long. Germline V gene sequence: CDR1 ENHRY, CDR2 SYGVKD. The CDR3, as DNA: TGTGCCATCAGGAAAAGACAGGGGGTTCAAGAGCAGTACTTC. It is translated as CAIRKRQGVQEQYF.

Many counts were recorded for this clonotype. The chain has TRBV29-1 and TRBJ1-1; the D gene is possibly TRBD1 (6 bases). The V end lost 5 bases, the J end lost 0 bases, and 10 bases lay between the germline ends. The CDR3 is made up of 13 amino acids. Germline-derived CDR1 and CDR2 are SQVTM and ANQGSEA. The chain's CDR3 is CSVSRQVNTEAFF. CDR3 coding DNA: TGCAGCGTTAGTAGACAGGTGAACACTGAAGCTTTCTTT.

This chain links TRBV20-1 with TRBJ2-5; 9 nucleotides match TRBD1. The CDR3 contains 15 residues. V dropped 2 bases and J dropped 1; count of bases not matched to a gene: 5. Per germline, CDR1 DFQATT and CDR2 SNEGSKA (reference sequence). The CDR3 is CSARPGQGAQETQYF. CDR3 DNA sequence: TGCAGTGCTAGACCGGGACAGGGAGCCCAAGAGACCCAGTACTTC.

This clonotype was recorded at least ten times. This could be a read error, since a much larger clone is one nucleotide away. This chain connects TRBV7-8 to TRBJ1-1; 7 positions agree with TRBD1. Per the germline V gene, CDR1 is SGHVS and CDR2 is FQNEAQ. The length of the CDR3 is 14 residues. CDR3 sequence (DNA): TGTGCCAGCAGCATCGGAGGGGGCCTAATTGAAGCTTGCTTT. Translated, it gives CASSIGGGLIEACF.

This clonotype was counted ten times or more. The V and J genes are TRBV27 and TRBJ2-7, with TRBD2 matching over 10 bases. Germline-derived CDR1 and CDR2 are MNHEY and SMNVEV (reference sequence). V was clipped by 0 bases and J by 0 bases; unmatched bases: 5. This CDR3 has 17 residues. CDR3 bases: TGTGCCAGCAGTTTATCGGCCCAGCGGGGGGGCTCCTACGAGCAGTACTTC. Translated, it gives CASSLSAQRGGSYEQYF.

The chain recombines TRBV6-5 with TRBJ2-7, with D uncertain. The CDR3 has 12 amino acids. V was trimmed by 3 bases and J by 5 bases, leaving 8 bases between them. Germline lookup yields CDR1 MNHEY and CDR2 SVGAGI. The CDR3 DNA is TGTGCCAGCAGTTATAAGGACCACGAGCAGTACTTC. It specifies CASSYKDHEQYF.

This clonotype was observed many times. J is TRBJ1-1 and V is TRBV2; 9 nucleotides match TRBD1. The CDR3 is 13 residues long. Germline V gene sequence: CDR1 SNHLY, CDR2 FYNNEI. V was pared by 6 bases and J by 3 bases, with 2 bases of the junction left unmatched. The CDR3 region is CASRDRGYTEAFF. The CDR3 DNA is TGTGCCAGCAGGGACAGGGGTTACACTGAAGCTTTCTTT.

With respect to this clonotype: This clone may be a read error of a much larger clone one base away. The chain is built from TRBV10-3 and TRBJ1-1; D is unresolved. The CDR3 has 11 amino acids. Trimming took 6 bases from V and 11 from J, leaving 13 bases between them. The germline gives CDR1 ENHRY, CDR2 SYGVKD. Here the CDR3 DNA reads TGTGCCATCAGCCAAGAAGGGTTGGCTTTCTTT. It encodes CAISQEGLAFF.

This clonotype was detected a few times. V is TRBV20-1 and J is TRBJ2-7; 9 bases line up with TRBD2. This CDR3 is built from 13 residues. V lost 7 bases, J lost 2 bases, and 6 bases stayed unmatched. Per germline, CDR1 DFQATT and CDR2 SNEGSKA (reference sequence). The CDR3 reads CSGEAGGPYEQYF. CDR3 in DNA: TGCAGTGGTGAGGCGGGAGGGCCCTACGAGCAGTACTTC.

This clonotype was seen only a few times. V gene TRBV28 combines with J gene TRBJ2-4; TRBD2 agrees at 9 bases. Germline V gene sequence: CDR1 MDHEN, CDR2 SYDVKM. The trim removed 3 bases at V and 5 bases at J, leaving 11 bases unmatched. CDR3 length: 17 residues. The CDR3 loop is CASSFPWVAGGENIQYF. In DNA, the CDR3 is TGTGCCAGCAGTTTCCCCTGGGTTGCGGGAGGGGAAAACATTCAGTACTTC.

This clonotype was counted only a few times. The J gene is TRBJ2-7, the V gene TRBV7-8; 8 bases fit TRBD2. The CDR3 has 15 amino acids. Germline CDR1 reads SGHVS; CDR2 reads FQNEAQ. With 4 bases clipped from V and 2 bases from J, the junction kept 7 bases outside the gene matches. The CDR3 sequence is CASSSLGGGTYEQYF. CDR3 nucleotides: TGTGCCAGCAGCTCCCTCGGGGGGGGGACCTACGAGCAGTACTTC. Full variable domain (missing parts from reference TRBV7-8 and TRBJ2-7): GAGVSQSPRYKVAKRGQDVALRCDPISGHVSLFWYQQALGQGPEFLTYFQNEAQLDKSGLPSDRFFAERPEGSVSTLKIQRTQQEDSAVYLCASSSLGGGTYEQYFGPGTRLTVT.